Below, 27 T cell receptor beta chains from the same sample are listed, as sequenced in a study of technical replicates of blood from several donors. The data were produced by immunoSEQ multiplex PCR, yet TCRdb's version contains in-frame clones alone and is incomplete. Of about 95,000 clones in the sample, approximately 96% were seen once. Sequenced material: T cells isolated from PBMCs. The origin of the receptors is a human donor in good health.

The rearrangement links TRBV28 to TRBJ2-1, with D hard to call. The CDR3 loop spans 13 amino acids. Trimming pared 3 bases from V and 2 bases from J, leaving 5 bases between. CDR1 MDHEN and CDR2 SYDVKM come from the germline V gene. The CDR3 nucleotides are TGTGCCAGCAGTTTTGACACCTACAATGAGCAGTTCTTC. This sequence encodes CASSFDTYNEQFF.

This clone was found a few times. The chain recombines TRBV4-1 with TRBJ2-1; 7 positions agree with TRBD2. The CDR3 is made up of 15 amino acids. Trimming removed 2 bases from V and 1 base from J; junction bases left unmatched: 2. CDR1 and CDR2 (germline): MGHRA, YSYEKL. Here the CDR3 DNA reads TGCGCCAGCAGCCAACGGGAGGTTTCCTACAATGAGCAGTTCTTC. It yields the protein CASSQREVSYNEQFF.

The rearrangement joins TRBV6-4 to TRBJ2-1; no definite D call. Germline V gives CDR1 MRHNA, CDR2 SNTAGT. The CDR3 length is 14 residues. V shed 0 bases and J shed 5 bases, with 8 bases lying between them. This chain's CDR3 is CASSDSPYDNEQFF. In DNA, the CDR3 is TGTGCCAGCAGTGACTCCCCCTATGACAATGAGCAGTTCTTC.

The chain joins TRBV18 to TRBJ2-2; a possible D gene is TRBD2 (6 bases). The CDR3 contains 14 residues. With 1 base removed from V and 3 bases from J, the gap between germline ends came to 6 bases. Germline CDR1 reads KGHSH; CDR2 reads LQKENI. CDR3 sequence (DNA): TGTGCCAGCTCACCACTAGCGGACACCGGGGAGCTGTTTTTT. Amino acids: CASSPLADTGELFF.

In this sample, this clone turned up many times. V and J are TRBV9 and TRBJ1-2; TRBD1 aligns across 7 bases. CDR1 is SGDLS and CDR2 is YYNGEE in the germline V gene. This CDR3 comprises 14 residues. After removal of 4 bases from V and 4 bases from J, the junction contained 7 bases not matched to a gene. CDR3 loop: CASSSPGQSYGYTF. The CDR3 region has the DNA TGTGCCAGCAGCTCTCCGGGACAGTCCTATGGCTACACCTTC.

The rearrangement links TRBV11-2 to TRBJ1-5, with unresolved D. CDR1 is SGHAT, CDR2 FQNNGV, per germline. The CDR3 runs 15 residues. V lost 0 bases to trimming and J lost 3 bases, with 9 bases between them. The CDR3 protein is CASSLERAVNQPQHF. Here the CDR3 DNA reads TGTGCCAGCAGCTTAGAGAGGGCGGTCAATCAGCCCCAGCATTTT.

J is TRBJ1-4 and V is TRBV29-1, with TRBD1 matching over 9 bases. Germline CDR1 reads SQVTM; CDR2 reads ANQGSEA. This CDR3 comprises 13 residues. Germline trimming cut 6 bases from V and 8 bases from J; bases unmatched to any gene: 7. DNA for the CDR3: TGCAGCGTACGGGACAGGGACGTAGAAAAACTGTTTTTT. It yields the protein CSVRDRDVEKLFF.

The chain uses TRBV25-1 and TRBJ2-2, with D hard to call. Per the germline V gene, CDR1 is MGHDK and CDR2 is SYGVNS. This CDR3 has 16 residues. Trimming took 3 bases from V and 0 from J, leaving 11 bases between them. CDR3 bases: TGTGCCAGCAGTGATATGGTGGGCGCGAACACCGGGGAGCTGTTTTTT. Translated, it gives CASSDMVGANTGELFF.

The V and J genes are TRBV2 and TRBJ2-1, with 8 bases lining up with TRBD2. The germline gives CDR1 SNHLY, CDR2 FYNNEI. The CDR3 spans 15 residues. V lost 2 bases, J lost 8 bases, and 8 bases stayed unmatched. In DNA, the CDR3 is TGTGCCAGCAGTGAAAGGGCGGGAGGTATCTATGAGCAGTTCTTC. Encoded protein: CASSERAGGIYEQFF.

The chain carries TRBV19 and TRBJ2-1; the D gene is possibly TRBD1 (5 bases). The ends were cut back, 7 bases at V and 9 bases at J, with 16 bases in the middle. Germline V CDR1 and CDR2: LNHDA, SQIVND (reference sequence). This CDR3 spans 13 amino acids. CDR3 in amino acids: CASTLQGNTEQFF. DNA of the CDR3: TGTGCCAGTACCCTCCAGGGTAATACTGAGCAGTTCTTC.

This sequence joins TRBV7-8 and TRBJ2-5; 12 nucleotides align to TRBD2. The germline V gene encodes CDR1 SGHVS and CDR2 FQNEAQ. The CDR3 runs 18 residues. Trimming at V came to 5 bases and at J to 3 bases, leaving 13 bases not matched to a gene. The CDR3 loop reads CASSQRLAGAGVKETQYF. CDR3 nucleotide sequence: TGTGCCAGCAGCCAAAGACTAGCGGGAGCTGGGGTAAAAGAGACCCAGTACTTC. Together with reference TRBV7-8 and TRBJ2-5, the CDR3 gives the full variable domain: GAGVSQSPRYKVAKRGQDVALRCDPISGHVSLFWYQQALGQGPEFLTYFQNEAQLDKSGLPSDRFFAERPEGSVSTLKIQRTQQEDSAVYLCASSQRLAGAGVKETQYFGPGTRLLVL.

CDR3 DNA: TGTGCCTGGCGCTCCCTCCCCCTACTAGCGGGAGACCATGAGCAGTTCTTC. This sequence encodes CAWRSLPLLAGDHEQFF. The genes are TRBV30 and TRBJ2-1, with TRBD2 matching 11 bases. V dropped 5 bases and J dropped 8; count of bases not matched to a gene: 17. This CDR3 region has 17 residues. The germline CDR1 and CDR2 sequences are GTSNPN and SVGIG (reference sequence).

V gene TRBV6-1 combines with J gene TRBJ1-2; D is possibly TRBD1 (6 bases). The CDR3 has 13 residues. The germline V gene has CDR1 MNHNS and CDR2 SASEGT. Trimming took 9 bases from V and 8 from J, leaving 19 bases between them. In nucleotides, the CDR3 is TGTGCCAGTACCGGACAGTGGACATTCGGCTACACCTTC. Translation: CASTGQWTFGYTF.

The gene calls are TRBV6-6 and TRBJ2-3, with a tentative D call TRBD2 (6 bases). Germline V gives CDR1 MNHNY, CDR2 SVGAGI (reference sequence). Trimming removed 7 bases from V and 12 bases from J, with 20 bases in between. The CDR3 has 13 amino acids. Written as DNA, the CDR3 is TGTGCCAGCACCCGGGCTTCGGGAGCGGGCCAGTATTTT. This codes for CASTRASGAGQYF.

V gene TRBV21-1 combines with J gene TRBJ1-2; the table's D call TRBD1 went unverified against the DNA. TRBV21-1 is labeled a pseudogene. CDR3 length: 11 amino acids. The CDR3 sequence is CASSKQGYVTF. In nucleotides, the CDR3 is TGTGCCAGCAGCAAACAGGGGTATGTTACCTTC.

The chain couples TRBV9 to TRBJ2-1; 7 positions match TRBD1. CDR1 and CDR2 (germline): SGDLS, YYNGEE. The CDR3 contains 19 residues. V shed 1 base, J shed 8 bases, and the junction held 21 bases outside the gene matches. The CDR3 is CASSVPTGYNNRDSYEQFF. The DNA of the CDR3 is TGTGCCAGCAGCGTACCTACAGGGTATAATAATCGGGACAGCTATGAGCAGTTCTTC.

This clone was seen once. In nucleotides, the CDR3 is TGTGCCAGCACCCCTTCGGACGGGAGCTATGGCTACACCTTC. The encoded protein is CASTPSDGSYGYTF. V usage is TRBV9 and J usage is TRBJ1-2; D uncertain. The V and J ends lost 6 bases and 4 bases respectively, with 16 bases between them. The germline V gene encodes CDR1 SGDLS and CDR2 YYNGEE. The CDR3 spans 14 residues.

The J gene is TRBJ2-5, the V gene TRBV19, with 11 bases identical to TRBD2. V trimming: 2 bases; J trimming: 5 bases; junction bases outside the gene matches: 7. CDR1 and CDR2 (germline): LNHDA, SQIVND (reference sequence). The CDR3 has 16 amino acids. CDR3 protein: CASSIPLAGGPETQYF. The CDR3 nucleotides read TGTGCCAGTAGTATACCCTTAGCGGGAGGGCCGGAGACCCAGTACTTC.

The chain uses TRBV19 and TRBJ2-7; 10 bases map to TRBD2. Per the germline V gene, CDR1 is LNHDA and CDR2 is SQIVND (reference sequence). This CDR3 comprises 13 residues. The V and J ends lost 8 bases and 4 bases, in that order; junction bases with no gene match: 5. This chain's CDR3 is CASSLAGAYEQYF. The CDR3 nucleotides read TGTGCCAGTTCTCTAGCGGGAGCATACGAGCAGTACTTC. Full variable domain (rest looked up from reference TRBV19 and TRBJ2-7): DGGITQSPKYLFRKEGQNVTLSCEQNLNHDAMYWYRQDPGQGLRLIYYSQIVNDFQKGDIAEGYSVSREKKESFPLTVTSAQKNPTAFYLCASSLAGAYEQYFGPGTRLTVT.

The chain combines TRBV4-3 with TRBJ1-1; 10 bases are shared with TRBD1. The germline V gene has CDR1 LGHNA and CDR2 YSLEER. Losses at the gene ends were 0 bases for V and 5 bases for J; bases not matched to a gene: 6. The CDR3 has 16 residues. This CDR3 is CASSQEPGQGYTEAFF. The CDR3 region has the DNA TGCGCCAGCAGCCAAGAACCGGGACAGGGGTATACTGAAGCTTTCTTT.

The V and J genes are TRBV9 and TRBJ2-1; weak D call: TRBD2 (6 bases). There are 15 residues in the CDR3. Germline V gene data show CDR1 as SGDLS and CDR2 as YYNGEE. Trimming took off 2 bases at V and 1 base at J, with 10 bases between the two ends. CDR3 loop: CASSVASASYNEQFF. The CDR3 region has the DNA TGTGCCAGCAGCGTCGCTAGCGCATCCTACAATGAGCAGTTCTTC.

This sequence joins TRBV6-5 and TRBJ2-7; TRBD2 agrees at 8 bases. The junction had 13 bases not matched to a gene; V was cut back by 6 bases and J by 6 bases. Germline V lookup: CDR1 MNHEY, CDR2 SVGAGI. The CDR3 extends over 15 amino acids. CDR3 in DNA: TGTGCCAGCAGATTAACGGGACTAGGGCTTTTCGAGCAGTACTTC. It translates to CASRLTGLGLFEQYF.

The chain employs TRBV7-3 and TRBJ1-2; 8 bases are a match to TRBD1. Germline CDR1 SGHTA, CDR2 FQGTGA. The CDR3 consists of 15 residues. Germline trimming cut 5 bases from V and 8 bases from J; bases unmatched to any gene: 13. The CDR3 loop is CASSPQGTGDGGYTF. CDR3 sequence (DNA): TGTGCCAGCAGCCCACAGGGGACAGGCGACGGAGGCTACACCTTC.

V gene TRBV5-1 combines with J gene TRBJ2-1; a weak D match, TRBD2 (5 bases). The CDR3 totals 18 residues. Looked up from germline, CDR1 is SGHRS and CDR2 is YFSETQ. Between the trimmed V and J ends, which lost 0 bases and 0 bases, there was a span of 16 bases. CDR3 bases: TGCGCCAGCAGCTTGGAGGGTTGGTGGGAGCGCTCCTACAATGAGCAGTTCTTC. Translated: CASSLEGWWERSYNEQFF.

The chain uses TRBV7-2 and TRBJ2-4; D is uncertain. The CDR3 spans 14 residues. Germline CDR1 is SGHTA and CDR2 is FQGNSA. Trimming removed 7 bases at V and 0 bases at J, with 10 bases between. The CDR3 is CASTRFEAKNIQYF. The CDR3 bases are TGTGCCAGCACCCGGTTCGAAGCCAAAAACATTCAGTACTTC.

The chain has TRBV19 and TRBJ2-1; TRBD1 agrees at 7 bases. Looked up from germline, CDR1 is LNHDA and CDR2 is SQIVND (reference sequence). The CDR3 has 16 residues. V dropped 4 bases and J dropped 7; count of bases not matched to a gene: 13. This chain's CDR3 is CASSTDREGYANEQFF. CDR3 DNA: TGTGCCAGTAGTACCGACAGGGAAGGGTACGCGAATGAGCAGTTCTTC.

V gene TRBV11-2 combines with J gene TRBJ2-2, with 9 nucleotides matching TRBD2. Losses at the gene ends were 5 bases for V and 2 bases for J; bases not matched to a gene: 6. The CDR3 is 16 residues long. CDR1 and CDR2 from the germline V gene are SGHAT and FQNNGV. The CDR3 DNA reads TGTGCCAGCAGCAAAATAGCGGGAGAAAACACCGGGGAGCTGTTTTTT. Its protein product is CASSKIAGENTGELFF.